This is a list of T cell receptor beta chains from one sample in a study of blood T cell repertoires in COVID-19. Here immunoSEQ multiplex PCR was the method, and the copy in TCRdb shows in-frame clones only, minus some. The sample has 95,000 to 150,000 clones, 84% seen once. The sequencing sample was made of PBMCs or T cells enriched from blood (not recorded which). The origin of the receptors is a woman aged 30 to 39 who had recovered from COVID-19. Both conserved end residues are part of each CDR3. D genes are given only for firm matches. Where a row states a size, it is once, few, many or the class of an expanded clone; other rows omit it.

CASSQVWARNTEAFF | TGTGCCAGCAGCCAAGTCTGGGCCAGAAACACTGAAGCTTTCTTT | TRBV4-2 | 15 | TRBJ1-1 | few | -
CASSQGLAGGETQYF | TGTGCCAGCAGCCAAGGACTAGCGGGAGGAGAGACCCAGTACTTC | TRBV3-1/TRBV3-2 | 15 | TRBJ2-5 | - | TRBD2
CASSGQGLAGVETQYF | TGTGCCAGCAGCGGGCAGGGACTAGCGGGAGTGGAGACCCAGTACTTC | TRBV7-8 | 16 | TRBJ2-5 | - | TRBD2
CASSQDSYSGPSTDTQYF | TGTGCCAGCAGCCAAGACTCCTATAGCGGGCCTAGCACAGATACGCAGTATTTT | TRBV3-1/TRBV3-2 | 18 | TRBJ2-3 | - | TRBD2
CASSLGGTYNEQFF | TGTGCCAGCAGTTTAGGAGGTACCTACAATGAGCAGTTCTTC | TRBV28 | 14 | TRBJ2-1 | - | -
CASSRQGARGELFF | TGTGCCAGCAGCCGCCAGGGGGCAAGGGGGGAGCTGTTTTTT | TRBV13 | 14 | TRBJ2-2 | few | TRBD1
CATSPGGTTTDTQYF | TGTGCCACATCGCCCGGGGGTACTACCACAGATACGCAGTATTTT | TRBV19 | 15 | TRBJ2-3 | - | -
CASSVGDRVYNQPQHF | TGTGCCAGCAGCGTTGGGGACAGGGTTTACAATCAGCCCCAGCATTTT | TRBV9 | 16 | TRBJ1-5 | - | TRBD1
CASSIGLAGVSYEQYF | TGTGCCAGCAGCATTGGACTAGCGGGAGTATCCTACGAGCAGTACTTC | TRBV7-2 | 16 | TRBJ2-7 | - | TRBD2
CAISESGGWGYGYTF | TGTGCCATCAGTGAGTCCGGGGGATGGGGATATGGCTACACCTTC | TRBV10-3 | 15 | TRBJ1-2 | - | -
CASSLARGRYEQYF | TGTGCCAGCAGTTTGGCCAGGGGGAGGTACGAGCAGTACTTC | TRBV28 | 14 | TRBJ2-7 | - | -
CASSSGQGGTDTQYF | TGTGCCAGCAGCTCCGGACAGGGGGGCACAGATACGCAGTATTTT | TRBV11-1 | 15 | TRBJ2-3 | - | TRBD1
CASSSRTIGGRAFF | TGTGCCAGCAGCTCGAGGACAATTGGTGGAAGGGCTTTCTTT | TRBV9 | 14 | TRBJ1-1 | - | -
CASSQQGTEAFF | TGTGCCAGCAGTCAACAGGGGACTGAAGCTTTCTTT | TRBV6-2/TRBV6-3 | 12 | TRBJ1-1 | - | TRBD1
CASSQGNRGDLGKLFF | TGTGCCAGCAGCCAAGGAAACAGGGGGGACCTCGGAAAACTGTTTTTT | TRBV3-1/TRBV3-2 | 16 | TRBJ1-4 | - | TRBD1
CASSLEGRGLAYEQYF | TGCGCCAGCAGCTTGGAAGGCCGAGGACTAGCGTACGAGCAGTACTTC | TRBV5-1 | 16 | TRBJ2-7 | few | TRBD2
CASSPLAGGTYEQYF | TGTGCCAGCAGCCCCTTAGCGGGAGGAACCTACGAGCAGTACTTC | TRBV3-1/TRBV3-2 | 15 | TRBJ2-7 | - | TRBD2
CASSLLVGETQYF | TGTGCCAGCAGCTTGTTGGTTGGCGAGACCCAGTACTTC | TRBV5-4 | 13 | TRBJ2-5 | - | -
CASSYTLTWEQYF | TGTGCCAGCAGTTACACCCTGACTTGGGAGCAGTACTTC | TRBV12-3/TRBV12-4 | 13 | TRBJ2-7 | - | -
CASRSTGLGYGYTF | TGTGCCAGCAGATCGACAGGGCTGGGCTATGGCTACACCTTC | TRBV5-5 | 14 | TRBJ1-2 | - | TRBD1
CASSVGSGPATPELFF | TGTGCCAGCAGCGTCGGGAGCGGCCCGGCCACCCCGGAGCTGTTTTTT | TRBV9 | 16 | TRBJ2-2 | - | -
CASSLGSQFTDTQYF | TGTGCCAGCAGCTTGGGTAGCCAATTCACAGATACGCAGTATTTT | TRBV5-8 | 15 | TRBJ2-3 | - | -
CASSQGQTYGYTF | TGTGCCAGCAGTCAGGGACAGACTTATGGCTACACCTTC | TRBV6-5 | 13 | TRBJ1-2 | - | TRBD1
CASKEQGNTGELFF | TGTGCCAGCAAGGAACAGGGGAACACCGGGGAGCTGTTTTTT | TRBV6-5 | 14 | TRBJ2-2 | - | -
CASSEGQGASEQYF | TGTGCCAGCAGTGAAGGACAGGGGGCTAGCGAGCAGTACTTC | TRBV6-1 | 14 | TRBJ2-7 | - | TRBD1
CASSLRDRDQETQYF | TGCGCCAGCAGTCTCCGGGACAGGGACCAAGAGACCCAGTACTTC | TRBV4-1 | 15 | TRBJ2-5 | few | TRBD1
CASSQDEAMRGTSYEQYF | TGCGCCAGCAGCCAAGATGAAGCTATGCGGGGAACTTCCTACGAGCAGTACTTC | TRBV4-1 | 18 | TRBJ2-7 | - | -
CASSLDRRWETQYF | TGTGCCAGCAGCTTAGATCGGCGGTGGGAGACCCAGTACTTC | TRBV7-9 | 14 | TRBJ2-5 | - | -
CASSPWTSGRGEQFF | TGTGCCAGCAGTCCGTGGACTAGCGGGAGGGGTGAGCAGTTCTTC | TRBV28 | 15 | TRBJ2-1 | medium-sized | TRBD2
CASRSFRGFEQPQHF | TGTGCCAGCAGGTCGTTCAGGGGGTTTGAGCAGCCCCAGCATTTT | TRBV28 | 15 | TRBJ1-5 | - | TRBD1
CASSFRGFGQNTGELFF | TGTGCCAGCAGCTTTCGGGGGTTCGGCCAGAACACCGGGGAGCTGTTTTTT | TRBV7-6 | 17 | TRBJ2-2 | - | -
CAISGGPRVLAGVSYEQYF | TGTGCCATCAGTGGGGGCCCGAGGGTACTAGCGGGCGTCTCCTACGAGCAGTACTTC | TRBV10-3 | 19 | TRBJ2-7 | - | TRBD2
CATSSHRSDYNEQFF | TGTGCCACCAGCAGTCACAGGTCGGATTACAATGAGCAGTTCTTC | TRBV15 | 15 | TRBJ2-1 | - | -
CASSLSNGVTEAFF | TGTGCCAGCAGCTTATCTAACGGGGTCACTGAAGCTTTCTTT | TRBV7-2 | 14 | TRBJ1-1 | - | -
CASSLAVSNSGNTIYF | TGTGCCAGCAGCTTAGCGGTTTCTAACTCTGGAAACACCATATATTTT | TRBV7-9 | 16 | TRBJ1-3 | - | -
CASSPVAGSYNEQFF | TGTGCCAGCTCACCAGTTGCGGGATCCTACAATGAGCAGTTCTTC | TRBV18 | 15 | TRBJ2-1 | - | -
CASSRSGGRTGELFF | TGTGCCAGCAGTAGAAGCGGGGGGCGCACCGGGGAGCTGTTTTTT | TRBV6-2/TRBV6-3 | 15 | TRBJ2-2 | - | TRBD2
CAISESAVLYEQYF | TGTGCCATCAGTGAGTCGGCAGTCCTCTACGAGCAGTACTTC | TRBV10-3 | 14 | TRBJ2-7 | - | -
CASSPRGSDIQYF | TGTGCCAGCAGCCCAAGGGGATCGGACATTCAGTACTTC | TRBV12-3/TRBV12-4 | 13 | TRBJ2-4 | - | -
CASSLTGMNEKLFF | TGTGCCAGCAGTCTGACAGGAATGAATGAAAAACTGTTTTTT | TRBV6-5 | 14 | TRBJ1-4 | - | -
CASHRGGTGTYEQYF | TGTGCCAGCCACAGGGGGGGGACAGGGACGTACGAGCAGTACTTC | TRBV28 | 15 | TRBJ2-7 | - | TRBD1
CASRGHRNEKLFF | TGTGCCAGCAGGGGACATCGTAATGAAAAACTGTTTTTT | TRBV5-6 | 13 | TRBJ1-4 | many | -
CASSFGTGDEKLFF | TGTGCCAGCAGCTTCGGGACAGGTGATGAAAAACTGTTTTTT | TRBV7-2 | 14 | TRBJ1-4 | - | TRBD1
CASSLSPGLANYEQYF | TGTGCCAGCTCACTCTCCCCGGGACTAGCAAACTACGAGCAGTACTTC | TRBV18 | 16 | TRBJ2-7 | once | TRBD2
CASSSFSAKNTEAFF | TGTGCCAGCAGCTCTTTTAGTGCGAAGAACACTGAAGCTTTCTTT | TRBV11-1 | 15 | TRBJ1-1 | - | -
CATSSEGRINYGYTF | TGTGCCACCAGCAGTGAAGGGAGAATAAACTATGGCTACACCTTC | TRBV15 | 15 | TRBJ1-2 | - | -
CASSSPGLKLIYEQYF | TGTGCCAGCAGTTCCCCCGGGTTAAAGTTGATCTACGAGCAGTACTTC | TRBV6-2/TRBV6-3 | 16 | TRBJ2-7 | - | -
CASSLPGLAGSTDTQYF | TGTGCCAGCAGTTTGCCGGGACTAGCGGGGAGCACAGATACGCAGTATTTT | TRBV28 | 17 | TRBJ2-3 | - | TRBD2
CASSRTGSTNEKLFF | TGTGCCAGCAGCCGGACGGGATCAACTAATGAAAAACTGTTTTTT | TRBV7-2 | 15 | TRBJ1-4 | once | -
CASSLNGPTPLHF | TGTGCCAGCAGTCTGAATGGCCCAACACCCCTCCACTTT | TRBV25-1 | 13 | TRBJ1-6 | - | -